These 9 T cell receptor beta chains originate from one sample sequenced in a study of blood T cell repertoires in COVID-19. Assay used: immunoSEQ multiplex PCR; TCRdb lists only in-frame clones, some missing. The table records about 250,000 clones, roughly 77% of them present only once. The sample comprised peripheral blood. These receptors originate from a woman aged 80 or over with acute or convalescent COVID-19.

CDR3 DNA: TGCGCCAGCAGCCCCTTACAGGGTAACTATGGCTACACCTTC. Protein sequence: CASSPLQGNYGYTF. This chain uses TRBV5-1 with TRBJ1-2, with D perhaps matching TRBD1 (6 bases). Germline CDR1 SGHRS, CDR2 YFSETQ. Trimming took 4 bases from V and 1 from J, leaving 11 bases between them. The CDR3 has 14 residues.

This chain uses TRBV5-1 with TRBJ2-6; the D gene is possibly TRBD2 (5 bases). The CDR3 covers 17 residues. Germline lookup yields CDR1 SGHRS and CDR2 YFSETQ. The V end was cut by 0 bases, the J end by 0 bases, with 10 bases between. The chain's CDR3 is CASSLAGLFSGANVLTF. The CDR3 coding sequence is TGCGCCAGCAGCTTGGCCGGACTTTTCTCTGGGGCCAACGTCCTGACTTTC. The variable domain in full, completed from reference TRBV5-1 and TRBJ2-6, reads KAGVTQTPRYLIKTRGQQVTLSCSPISGHRSVSWYQQTPGQGLQFLFEYFSETQRNKGNFPGRFSGRQFSNSRSEMNVSTLELGDSALYLCASSLAGLFSGANVLTFGAGSRLTVL.

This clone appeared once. The CDR3 coding sequence is TGTGCCAGCAGCTTGGGTGCCGGGACAGGGACCAATGAGCAGTTCTTC. Encoded protein: CASSLGAGTGTNEQFF. This chain uses TRBV5-4 with TRBJ2-1, with 9 bases lining up with TRBD1. Germline V gene lookup returns CDR1 SGHNT and CDR2 YYREEE (reference sequence). The CDR3 has 16 amino acids. The V and J ends lost 0 bases and 6 bases, in that order; junction bases with no gene match: 7.

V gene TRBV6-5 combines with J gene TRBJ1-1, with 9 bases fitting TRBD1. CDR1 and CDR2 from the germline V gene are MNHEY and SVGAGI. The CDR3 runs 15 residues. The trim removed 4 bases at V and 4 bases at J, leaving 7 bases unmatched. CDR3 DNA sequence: TGTGCCAGCAGTTCCTCCGGGACAGGGAGCACTGAAGCTTTCTTT. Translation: CASSSSGTGSTEAFF.

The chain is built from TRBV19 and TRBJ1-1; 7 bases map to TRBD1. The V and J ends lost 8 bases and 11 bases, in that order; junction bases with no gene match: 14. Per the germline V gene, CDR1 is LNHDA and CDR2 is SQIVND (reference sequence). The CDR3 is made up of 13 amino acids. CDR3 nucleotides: TGTGCCAGTCGGAACCGGGACAGTATTATGGCTTTCTTT. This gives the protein CASRNRDSIMAFF.

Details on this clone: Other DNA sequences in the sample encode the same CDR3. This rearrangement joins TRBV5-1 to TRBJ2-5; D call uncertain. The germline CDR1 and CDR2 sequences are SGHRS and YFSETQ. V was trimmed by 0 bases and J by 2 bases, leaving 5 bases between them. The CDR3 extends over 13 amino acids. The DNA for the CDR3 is TGCGCCAGCAGCTTGGCTCTGCAAGAGACCCAGTACTTC. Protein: CASSLALQETQYF.

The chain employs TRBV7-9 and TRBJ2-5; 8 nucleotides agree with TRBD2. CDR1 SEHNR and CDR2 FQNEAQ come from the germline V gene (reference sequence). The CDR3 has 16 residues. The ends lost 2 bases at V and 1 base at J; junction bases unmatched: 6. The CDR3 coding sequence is TGTGCCAGCAGCTTAAGCGGCGGGGGGTCCCAAGAGACCCAGTACTTC. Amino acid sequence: CASSLSGGGSQETQYF.

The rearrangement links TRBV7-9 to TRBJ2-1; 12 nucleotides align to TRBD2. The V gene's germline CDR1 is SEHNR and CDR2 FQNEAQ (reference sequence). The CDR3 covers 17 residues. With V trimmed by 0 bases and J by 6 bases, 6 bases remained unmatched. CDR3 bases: TGTGCCAGCAGCTTAGCTGTCCTAGCGGGAGGGCGCAATGAGCAGTTCTTC. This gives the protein CASSLAVLAGGRNEQFF.

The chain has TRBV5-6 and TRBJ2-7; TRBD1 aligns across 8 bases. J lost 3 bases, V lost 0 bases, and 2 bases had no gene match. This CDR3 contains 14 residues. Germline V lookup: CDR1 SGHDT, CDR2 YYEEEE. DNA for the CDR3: TGTGCCAGCAGCTTGGGTGGACAGGGCTACGAGCAGTACTTC. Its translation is CASSLGGQGYEQYF.